The clone carrying this TCR beta chain was observed once. This sample was taken from a study of blood T cell repertoires in COVID-19. In the study's own analysis: Cell counts per sample came from amplifying reference gene primers. TCRdb's copy holds only in-frame clones and misses some; the assay was immunoSEQ multiplex PCR. The D gene and trimming were derived from the DNA, and the V and J assignments and clone size from that table. The sample contains 220,000 or so clones, approximately 90% of which appear only once. One Seattle source followed patients from active infection through their disease course. This TCR came from a woman between 50 and 59 years old with COVID-19, enrolled during active disease. The specimen sequenced was peripheral blood.

The CDR3 spells CASSPGLAASTDTQYF. For the CDR3, the DNA is TGTGCCAGCTCACCCGGACTAGCGGCCAGCACAGATACGCAGTATTTT. V and J are TRBV18 and TRBJ2-3; 10 nucleotides agree with TRBD2. The CDR3 runs to 16 residues. The germline V gene encodes CDR1 KGHSH and CDR2 LQKENI. V shed 3 bases and J 0 bases; nucleotides not matched to a gene: 3.